Listed below are T cell receptor beta chains from one sample, sequenced in a study of blood T cell repertoires in COVID-19. The protocol was immunoSEQ multiplex PCR, while the TCRdb copy is restricted to in-frame clones and leaves out a portion. The sample records 210,000 or so clones, 83% being singletons. Specimen: peripheral blood. These receptors all come from a woman aged 30 to 39 with COVID-19, enrolled during active disease. Each CDR3 is given with its conserved first and last residue. Fields, in order: V gene, clone size, J gene, CDR3 protein. Rows give clone size only sometimes, using once, few, many, or a class for an expanded clone.

>TRBV6-5|.|TRBJ2-7
CASNDLGTEQYF
>TRBV7-9|.|TRBJ2-7
CASTPVGAGEQYF
>TRBV7-2|.|TRBJ2-3
CASSPAGIDTQYF
>TRBV19|.|TRBJ1-1
CASGTGNTEAFF
>TRBV7-2|.|TRBJ2-5
CASSPRPGTIATQYF
>TRBV9|.|TRBJ2-1
CASSGDRIPYSEQFF
>TRBV28|.|TRBJ1-3
CASSSPSITGDFGNTIYF
>TRBV5-1|.|TRBJ1-2
CASSPSGQGARRYGYTF
>TRBV27|.|TRBJ2-1
CASSLGGKQFF
>TRBV14|.|TRBJ2-5
CASSYRDLQETQYF
>TRBV6-2/TRBV6-3|.|TRBJ1-5
CASSGQGDQPQHF
>TRBV28|few|TRBJ1-1
CASTRQLGWRAEAFF
>TRBV9|.|TRBJ1-2
CASSGHGQGANGYTF
>TRBV6-5|once|TRBJ2-1
CASSYFSSEVGQFF
>TRBV3-1/TRBV3-2|.|TRBJ2-3
CASSPGQQDTQYF
>TRBV6-5|.|TRBJ2-1
CASQGAASGYNEQFF
>TRBV7-3|few|TRBJ2-2
CASSTQGEGELFF
>TRBV18|.|TRBJ2-1
CASSPTSGGTRSYNEQFF
>TRBV6-2/TRBV6-3|.|TRBJ2-3
CASSDLAGGTDTQYF
>TRBV19|.|TRBJ1-6
CASSGSQGANSPLHF
>TRBV12-5|.|TRBJ1-5
CASGSIVRPLDIFNQPQHF
>TRBV4-3|.|TRBJ2-3
CASSQGGTDTDTQYF
>TRBV6-6|.|TRBJ1-1
CASNPTGTEAFF
>TRBV5-4|.|TRBJ2-2
CASSSSGRTSQGELFF
>TRBV6-2/TRBV6-3|.|TRBJ2-2
CASSYLVGSTAELNTGELFF
>TRBV2|.|TRBJ2-1
CASTGGLNNEQFF
>TRBV15|.|TRBJ2-1
CATTRRTGTYNEQFF
>TRBV29-1|.|TRBJ2-5
CSVEPGVETQYF